This is a list of T cell receptor beta chains from one sample in a study of cytomegalovirus exposure and HLA in healthy donors. The repertoire was sequenced with immunoSEQ multiplex PCR; TCRdb's copy has only in-frame clones and lacks some. This sample has over 130,000 clones, with nearly 90% found just once. Input material: PBMCs. These receptors were collected from a woman in her thirties or forties in good health and CMV-seronegative. The CDR3 runs from the conserved cysteine through the conserved F or W. D genes are given only for firm matches. Size is omitted from some rows. Given values are once, few, many or a class for expanded clones.

v_gene: TRBV27; d_gene: TRBD2; j_gene: TRBJ2-7; abundance: .; CDR3nt: TGTGCCAGCAGGGAAGCGGGGGGGGGCAGGACCTACGAGCAGTACTTC; CDR3aa: CASREAGGGRTYEQYF
v_gene: TRBV5-1; d_gene: .; j_gene: TRBJ1-2; abundance: once; CDR3nt: TGCGCCAGCAGCATTGACAGTAACTATGGCTACACCTTC; CDR3aa: CASSIDSNYGYTF
v_gene: TRBV11-3; d_gene: .; j_gene: TRBJ2-2; abundance: .; CDR3nt: TGTGCCAGCAGCTTACCGGCAGGGCACAACGGGGAGCTGTTTTTT; CDR3aa: CASSLPAGHNGELFF
v_gene: TRBV6-5; d_gene: .; j_gene: TRBJ2-7; abundance: once; CDR3nt: TGTGCCAGCAGTGAAATAGCACAAGTCTACGAGCAGTACTTC; CDR3aa: CASSEIAQVYEQYF
v_gene: TRBV2; d_gene: .; j_gene: TRBJ2-1; abundance: .; CDR3nt: TGTGCCAGCAGTCGACAGATCTCCTACAATGAGCAGTTCTTC; CDR3aa: CASSRQISYNEQFF
v_gene: TRBV7-9; d_gene: .; j_gene: TRBJ1-5; abundance: .; CDR3nt: TGTGCCAGCAGCTTATGGGGCGATCAGCCCCAGCATTTT; CDR3aa: CASSLWGDQPQHF
v_gene: TRBV4-3; d_gene: .; j_gene: TRBJ2-3; abundance: .; CDR3nt: TGCGCCAGCAGCCAAGAACCACACACAGATACGCAGTATTTT; CDR3aa: CASSQEPHTDTQYF
v_gene: TRBV7-8; d_gene: TRBD2; j_gene: TRBJ2-1; abundance: .; CDR3nt: TGTGCCAGCAGCCTCCCGGGACTAGCGGGACTGAATGAGCAGTTCTTC; CDR3aa: CASSLPGLAGLNEQFF
v_gene: TRBV27; d_gene: TRBD1; j_gene: TRBJ2-7; abundance: .; CDR3nt: TGTGCCAGCAGCCTGGGACAGGGGAACGAGCAGTACTTC; CDR3aa: CASSLGQGNEQYF
v_gene: TRBV11-2; d_gene: TRBD1; j_gene: TRBJ2-5; abundance: .; CDR3nt: TGTGCCAGCAGTTCAGCGGTTGGGACAGGGTGGGAGACCCAGTACTTC; CDR3aa: CASSSAVGTGWETQYF
v_gene: TRBV14; d_gene: TRBD1; j_gene: TRBJ2-7; abundance: .; CDR3nt: TGTGCCAGCAGCCTTGGGACAGGGGACGTTCACGAGCAGTACTTC; CDR3aa: CASSLGTGDVHEQYF
v_gene: TRBV28; d_gene: .; j_gene: TRBJ1-1; abundance: .; CDR3nt: TGTGCCAGCAGTTTAGTGGCAGGAGGTACTGAAGCTTTCTTT; CDR3aa: CASSLVAGGTEAFF
v_gene: TRBV29-1; d_gene: .; j_gene: TRBJ2-7; abundance: .; CDR3nt: TGCAGCGTTGAAGGTGCGGGACAGCCCTACGAGCAGTACTTC; CDR3aa: CSVEGAGQPYEQYF
v_gene: TRBV5-6; d_gene: TRBD2; j_gene: TRBJ2-5; abundance: .; CDR3nt: TGTGCCAGCAGCTCCCTGACTAGCTGGGAGACCCAGTACTTC; CDR3aa: CASSSLTSWETQYF
v_gene: TRBV7-7; d_gene: .; j_gene: TRBJ2-3; abundance: .; CDR3nt: TGTGCCAGCAGCTTTGTCCACTGGCAGTATTTT; CDR3aa: CASSFVHWQYF
v_gene: TRBV6-5; d_gene: .; j_gene: TRBJ1-2; abundance: once; CDR3nt: TGTGCCAGCAGATTAACACCTAACTATGGCTACACCTTC; CDR3aa: CASRLTPNYGYTF
v_gene: TRBV2; d_gene: TRBD2; j_gene: TRBJ2-3; abundance: .; CDR3nt: TGTGCCAGCAGTCCCATCGGTGATAGCGGGAGGGCATCAGATACGCAGTATTTT; CDR3aa: CASSPIGDSGRASDTQYF
v_gene: TRBV5-1; d_gene: TRBD1; j_gene: TRBJ1-5; abundance: .; CDR3nt: TGCGCCAGCAGCTCTCAGGGGGGCAATCAGCCCCAGCATTTT; CDR3aa: CASSSQGGNQPQHF
v_gene: TRBV6-1; d_gene: .; j_gene: TRBJ1-5; abundance: .; CDR3nt: TGTGCCAGCAGCGAAGGGGTCGGGGGCAATCAGCCCCAGCATTTT; CDR3aa: CASSEGVGGNQPQHF
v_gene: TRBV7-9; d_gene: TRBD1; j_gene: TRBJ2-1; abundance: once; CDR3nt: TGTGCCAGCTTGCGACAGGGGTACAATGAGCAGTTCTTC; CDR3aa: CASLRQGYNEQFF
v_gene: TRBV19; d_gene: .; j_gene: TRBJ1-1; abundance: .; CDR3nt: TGTGCCAGTAGTATTATGGGGCCCACTGAAGCTTTCTTT; CDR3aa: CASSIMGPTEAFF
v_gene: TRBV10-3; d_gene: .; j_gene: TRBJ2-1; abundance: .; CDR3nt: TGTGCCATCAGTGACTCCCTGGGGCGTGGTGGCGAAAACAATGAGCAGTTCTTC; CDR3aa: CAISDSLGRGGENNEQFF
v_gene: TRBV11-3; d_gene: TRBD2; j_gene: TRBJ2-7; abundance: .; CDR3nt: TGTGCCAGCAGCTTAACTAGCGGGATCGCCTACGAGCAGTACTTC; CDR3aa: CASSLTSGIAYEQYF
v_gene: TRBV5-4; d_gene: TRBD2; j_gene: TRBJ2-3; abundance: few; CDR3nt: TGTGCCAGCAGCACGGGACTAGCCAGCACAGATACGCAGTATTTT; CDR3aa: CASSTGLASTDTQYF
v_gene: TRBV5-4; d_gene: TRBD2; j_gene: TRBJ2-5; abundance: .; CDR3nt: TGTGCCAGCAGCTTGGACTGGCGGGGAGGGGAGACCCAGTACTTC; CDR3aa: CASSLDWRGGETQYF
v_gene: TRBV4-1; d_gene: .; j_gene: TRBJ1-2; abundance: .; CDR3nt: TGCGCCAGCAGCCTAGGGACAAACAACTATGGCTACACCTTC; CDR3aa: CASSLGTNNYGYTF
v_gene: TRBV11-2; d_gene: .; j_gene: TRBJ2-1; abundance: .; CDR3nt: TGTGCCAGCAGCTCGATAGCGGGACAGTACAATGAGCAGTTCTTC; CDR3aa: CASSSIAGQYNEQFF
v_gene: TRBV9; d_gene: .; j_gene: TRBJ1-6; abundance: .; CDR3nt: TGTGCCAGCAGCGATAGGGGAAAGGGGCCCTTTAATTCACCCCTCCACTTT; CDR3aa: CASSDRGKGPFNSPLHF
v_gene: TRBV2; d_gene: TRBD1; j_gene: TRBJ2-7; abundance: .; CDR3nt: TGTGCCGCGGGTCGGGACAGGATCTACGAGCAGTACTTC; CDR3aa: CAAGRDRIYEQYF
v_gene: TRBV7-9; d_gene: .; j_gene: TRBJ2-6; abundance: .; CDR3nt: TGTGCCAGCAGCCTCTACTCTGGGGCCAACGTCCTGACTTTC; CDR3aa: CASSLYSGANVLTF
v_gene: TRBV11-3; d_gene: TRBD1; j_gene: TRBJ2-2; abundance: .; CDR3nt: TGTGCCAGCAGTTCCCAGGGGGACGCCCCCACCGGGGAGCTGTTTTTT; CDR3aa: CASSSQGDAPTGELFF
v_gene: TRBV7-9; d_gene: .; j_gene: TRBJ2-1; abundance: .; CDR3nt: TGTGCCAGCAGCTTAACTGACTCCTACAATGAGCAGTTCTTC; CDR3aa: CASSLTDSYNEQFF
v_gene: TRBV19; d_gene: TRBD2; j_gene: TRBJ2-2; abundance: .; CDR3nt: TGTGCCAGTAGCCTAGCGGGTCCCGGGGAGCTGTTTTTT; CDR3aa: CASSLAGPGELFF
v_gene: TRBV28; d_gene: TRBD1; j_gene: TRBJ2-7; abundance: .; CDR3nt: TGTGCCAGCAGTTTTCTCGGACAGGGCTCCTACGAGCAGTACTTC; CDR3aa: CASSFLGQGSYEQYF
v_gene: TRBV6-5; d_gene: .; j_gene: TRBJ1-5; abundance: .; CDR3nt: TGTGCCAGCAGAGACAGTGAGTATCAGCCCCAGCATTTT; CDR3aa: CASRDSEYQPQHF
v_gene: TRBV7-2; d_gene: .; j_gene: TRBJ2-5; abundance: .; CDR3nt: TGTGCCAGCAGCTTACGGCCGGAGCACCAAGAGACCCAGTACTTC; CDR3aa: CASSLRPEHQETQYF
v_gene: TRBV7-2; d_gene: TRBD2; j_gene: TRBJ2-2; abundance: .; CDR3nt: TGTGCCAGCAGCTTCCGACTAGCGGGCACCGGGGAGCTGTTTTTT; CDR3aa: CASSFRLAGTGELFF
v_gene: TRBV10-1; d_gene: TRBD2; j_gene: TRBJ2-3; abundance: .; CDR3nt: TGCGCCAGCAGTGAACGCCTAGCGGGGGGCACAGATACGCAGTATTTT; CDR3aa: CASSERLAGGTDTQYF
v_gene: TRBV9; d_gene: .; j_gene: TRBJ1-3; abundance: .; CDR3nt: TGTGCCAGCAGCCCCTTTCGTGGAGGGGGAAACACCATATATTTT; CDR3aa: CASSPFRGGGNTIYF
v_gene: TRBV2; d_gene: .; j_gene: TRBJ2-7; abundance: once; CDR3nt: TGTGCCAGCAGTGAATCAGGGGACCCCTACGAGCAGTACTTC; CDR3aa: CASSESGDPYEQYF
v_gene: TRBV5-1; d_gene: .; j_gene: TRBJ2-5; abundance: .; CDR3nt: TGCGCCAGCAGCTTGGGCGCCCAAGAGACCCAGTACTTC; CDR3aa: CASSLGAQETQYF